This T cell receptor beta chain was profiled in a study of regulatory T cells in long-lasting Graves disease. Study-level findings and limits: Newly diagnosed patients had higher TCR diversity than persistent Graves' patients did.

The CDR3 is 14 residues long. Germline V gene data show CDR1 as SGHKS and CDR2 as YYEKEE (reference sequence). Trimming shortened V by 0 bases and J by 4 bases, and 5 bases separated the two germline ends. This clonotype has a count of ten or more. What it binds is unknown. Time point: persistent/refractory GD, antithyroid drugs over 5 years with positive TRAb. The TCR library was prepared using RNA isolated from PBMCs. CDR3-region Arm-PCR and iRepertoire HTBI primers produced the TCR beta libraries. One entry per CDR3 protein results from TCRdb running MiXCR on the multiplex PCR reads. The sample contains about 470,000 distinct CDR3 sequences, around 21% of which appear only once.

This chain uses TRBV5-5 with TRBJ1-6; D call uncertain. The TCR sequence derives from a female donor with Graves disease. Sequencing used peripheral blood mononuclear cells (PBMCs), obtained when the disease was refractory, from a patient treated with antithyroid drugs. The CDR3 bases are TGTGCCAGCAGCTTGGACACTTATAATTCACCCCTCCACTTT. The encoded protein is CASSLDTYNSPLHF.